This T cell receptor beta chain came from a study of control samples from healthy donors and cancer patients. In this sample, this clone turned up once. The table came from immunoSEQ multiplex PCR; TCRdb's copy has only in-frame clones and leaves some out. The sample holds fewer than 20,000 clones, roughly nine tenths seen once. Germline V CDR1 and CDR2: DFQATT, SNEGSKA (reference sequence). The V end was cut by 3 bases, the J end by 8 bases, with 10 bases between. The CDR3 covers 11 residues. Sequences were obtained from PBMCs. The chain links TRBV20-1 to TRBJ1-2; D not certain. The sequence derives from a man in his fifties or sixties with head and neck cancer. The DNA for the CDR3 is TGCAGTGCTAGCCGACCCTACGGCTACACCTTC. It translates to CSASRPYGYTF.